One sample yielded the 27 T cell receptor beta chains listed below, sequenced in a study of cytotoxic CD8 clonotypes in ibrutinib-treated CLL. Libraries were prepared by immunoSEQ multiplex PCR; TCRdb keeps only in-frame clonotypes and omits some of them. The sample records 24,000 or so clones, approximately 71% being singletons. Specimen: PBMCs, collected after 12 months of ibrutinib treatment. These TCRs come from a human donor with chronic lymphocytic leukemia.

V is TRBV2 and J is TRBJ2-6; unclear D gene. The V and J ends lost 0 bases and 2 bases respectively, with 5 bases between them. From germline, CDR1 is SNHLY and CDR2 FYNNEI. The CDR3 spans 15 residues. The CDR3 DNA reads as TGTGCCAGCAGTGAAGCGGGGACTGGGGCCAACGTCCTGACTTTC. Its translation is CASSEAGTGANVLTF.

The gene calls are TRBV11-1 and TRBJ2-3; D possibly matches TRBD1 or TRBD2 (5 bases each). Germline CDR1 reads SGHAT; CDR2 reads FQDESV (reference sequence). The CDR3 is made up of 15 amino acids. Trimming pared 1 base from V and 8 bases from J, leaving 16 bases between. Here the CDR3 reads CASSLVPRVGATQYF. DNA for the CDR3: TGTGCCAGCAGCTTAGTACCCAGGGTGGGAGCTACGCAGTATTTT. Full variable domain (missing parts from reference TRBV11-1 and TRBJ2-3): EAEVAQSPRYKITEKSQAVAFWCDPISGHATLYWYRQILGQGPELLVQFQDESVVDDSQLPKDRFSAERLKGVDSTLKIQPAELGDSAMYLCASSLVPRVGATQYFGPGTRLTVL.

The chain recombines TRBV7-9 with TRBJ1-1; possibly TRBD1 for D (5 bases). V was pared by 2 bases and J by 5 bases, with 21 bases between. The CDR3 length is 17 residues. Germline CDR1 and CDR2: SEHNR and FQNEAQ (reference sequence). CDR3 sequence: CASSLRSGTSRGTEAFF. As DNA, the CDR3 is TGTGCCAGCAGCTTAAGGTCCGGGACCTCCCGCGGAACTGAAGCTTTCTTT.

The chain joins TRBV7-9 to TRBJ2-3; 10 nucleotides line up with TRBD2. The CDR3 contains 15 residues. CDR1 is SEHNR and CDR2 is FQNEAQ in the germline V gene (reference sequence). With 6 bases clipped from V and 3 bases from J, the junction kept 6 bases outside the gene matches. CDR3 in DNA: TGTGCCAGCAGTTCACTAGCGGGGAGGACAGATACGCAGTATTTT. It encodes CASSSLAGRTDTQYF.

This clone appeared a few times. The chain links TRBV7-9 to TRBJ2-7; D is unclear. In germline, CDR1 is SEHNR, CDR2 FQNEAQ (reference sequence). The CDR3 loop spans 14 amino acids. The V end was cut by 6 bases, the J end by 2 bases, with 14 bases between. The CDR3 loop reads CASRRVEGTYEQYF. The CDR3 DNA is TGTGCCAGCAGAAGGGTTGAAGGGACCTACGAGCAGTACTTC.

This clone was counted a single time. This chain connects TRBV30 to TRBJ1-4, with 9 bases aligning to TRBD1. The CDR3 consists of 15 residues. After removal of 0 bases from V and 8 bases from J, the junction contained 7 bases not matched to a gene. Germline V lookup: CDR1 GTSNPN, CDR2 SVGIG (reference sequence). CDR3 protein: CAWSVLGTGMEKLFF. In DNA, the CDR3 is TGTGCCTGGAGTGTACTCGGGACAGGGATGGAAAAACTGTTTTTT.

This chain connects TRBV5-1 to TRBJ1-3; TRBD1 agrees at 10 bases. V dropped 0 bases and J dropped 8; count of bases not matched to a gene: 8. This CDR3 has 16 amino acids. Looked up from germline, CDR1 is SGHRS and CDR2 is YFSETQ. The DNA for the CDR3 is TGCGCCAGCAGCTTGGGGGACAGGGGAGCCCCTGACACCATATATTTT. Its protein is CASSLGDRGAPDTIYF.

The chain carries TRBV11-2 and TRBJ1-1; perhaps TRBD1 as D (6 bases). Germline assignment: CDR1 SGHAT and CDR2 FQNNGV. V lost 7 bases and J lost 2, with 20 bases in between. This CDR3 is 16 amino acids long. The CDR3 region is CASIRGVGRGNTEAFF. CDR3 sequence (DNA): TGTGCCAGCATCAGAGGGGTGGGCAGGGGCAACACTGAAGCTTTCTTT.

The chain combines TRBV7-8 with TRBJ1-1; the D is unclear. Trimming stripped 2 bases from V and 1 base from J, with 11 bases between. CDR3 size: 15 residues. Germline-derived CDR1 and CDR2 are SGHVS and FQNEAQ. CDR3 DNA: TGTGCCAGCAGCTTAAACTACAACCGGAACACTGAAGCTTTCTTT. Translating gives CASSLNYNRNTEAFF. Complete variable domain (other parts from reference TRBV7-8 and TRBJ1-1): GAGVSQSPRYKVAKRGQDVALRCDPISGHVSLFWYQQALGQGPEFLTYFQNEAQLDKSGLPSDRFFAERPEGSVSTLKIQRTQQEDSAVYLCASSLNYNRNTEAFFGQGTRLTVV.

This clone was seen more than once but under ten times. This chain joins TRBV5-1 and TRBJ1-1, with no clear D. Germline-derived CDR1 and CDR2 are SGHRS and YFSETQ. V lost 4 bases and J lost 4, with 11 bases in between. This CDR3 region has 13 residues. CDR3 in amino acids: CASSIDKPTEAFF. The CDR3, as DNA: TGCGCCAGCAGCATTGACAAACCCACTGAAGCTTTCTTT. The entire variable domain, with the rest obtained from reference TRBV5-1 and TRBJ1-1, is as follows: KAGVTQTPRYLIKTRGQQVTLSCSPISGHRSVSWYQQTPGQGLQFLFEYFSETQRNKGNFPGRFSGRQFSNSRSEMNVSTLELGDSALYLCASSIDKPTEAFFGQGTRLTVV.

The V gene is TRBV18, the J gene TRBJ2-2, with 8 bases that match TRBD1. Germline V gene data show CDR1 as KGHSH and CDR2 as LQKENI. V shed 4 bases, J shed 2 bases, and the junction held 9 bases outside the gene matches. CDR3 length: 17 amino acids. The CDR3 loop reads CASSRPGQALNTGELFF. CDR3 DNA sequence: TGTGCCAGCTCACGTCCGGGACAGGCGCTTAACACCGGGGAGCTGTTTTTT. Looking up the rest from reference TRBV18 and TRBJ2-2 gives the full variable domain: NAGVMQNPRHLVRRRGQEARLRCSPMKGHSHVYWYRQLPEEGLKFMVYLQKENIIDESGMPKERFSAEFPKEGPSILRIQQVVRGDSAAYFCASSRPGQALNTGELFFGEGSRLTVL.

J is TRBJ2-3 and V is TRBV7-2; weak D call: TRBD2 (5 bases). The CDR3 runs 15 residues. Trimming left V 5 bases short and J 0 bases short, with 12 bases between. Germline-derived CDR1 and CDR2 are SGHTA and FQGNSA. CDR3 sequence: CASSATGVSTDTQYF. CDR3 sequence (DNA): TGTGCCAGCAGCGCGACCGGGGTCAGCACAGATACGCAGTATTTT. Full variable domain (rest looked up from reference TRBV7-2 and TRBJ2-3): GAGVSQSPSNKVTEKGKDVELRCDPISGHTALYWYRQSLGQGLEFLIYFQGNSAPDKSGLPSDRFSAERTGGSVSTLTIQRTQQEDSAVYLCASSATGVSTDTQYFGPGTRLTVL.

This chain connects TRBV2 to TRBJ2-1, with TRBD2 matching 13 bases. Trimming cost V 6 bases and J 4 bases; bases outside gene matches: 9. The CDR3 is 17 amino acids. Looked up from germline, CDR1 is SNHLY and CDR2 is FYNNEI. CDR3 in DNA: TGTGCCAGCAGGCGACTAGCGGGGGGTACGGAGTACAATGAGCAGTTCTTC. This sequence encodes CASRRLAGGTEYNEQFF. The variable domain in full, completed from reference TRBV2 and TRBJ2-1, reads EPEVTQTPSHQVTQMGQEVILRCVPISNHLYFYWYRQILGQKVEFLVSFYNNEISEKSEIFDDQFSVERPDGSNFTLKIRSTKLEDSAMYFCASRRLAGGTEYNEQFFGPGTRLTVL.

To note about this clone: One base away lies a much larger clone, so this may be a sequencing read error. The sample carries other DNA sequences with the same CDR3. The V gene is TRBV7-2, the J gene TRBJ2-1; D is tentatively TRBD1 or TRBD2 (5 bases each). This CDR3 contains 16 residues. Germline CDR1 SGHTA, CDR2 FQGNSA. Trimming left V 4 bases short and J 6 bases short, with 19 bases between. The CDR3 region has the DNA TGTGCCAGCAGCTCCGAGGCCGGGGCCGGTAGCAATGAGCAGTTCTTC. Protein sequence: CASSSEAGAGSNEQFF. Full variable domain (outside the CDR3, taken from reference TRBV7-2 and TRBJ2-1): GAGVSQSPSNKVTEKGKDVELRCDPISGHTALYWYRQSLGQGLEFLIYFQGNSAPDKSGLPSDRFSAERTGGSVSTLTIQRTQQEDSAVYLCASSSEAGAGSNEQFFGPGTRLTVL.

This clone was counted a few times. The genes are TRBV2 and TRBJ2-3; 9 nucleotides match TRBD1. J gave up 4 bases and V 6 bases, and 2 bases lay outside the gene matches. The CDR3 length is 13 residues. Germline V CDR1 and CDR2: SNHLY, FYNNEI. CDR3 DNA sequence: TGTGCCAGCAGGGGACAGGGCGCAGATACGCAGTATTTT. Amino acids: CASRGQGADTQYF.

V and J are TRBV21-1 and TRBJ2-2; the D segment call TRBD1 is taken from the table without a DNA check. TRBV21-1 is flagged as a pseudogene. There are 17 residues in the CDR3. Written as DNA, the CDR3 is TGTGCCAGCAGCACCCAGGAGGGTACAGGGGGGTCCGGGGAGCTGTTTTTT. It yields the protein CASSTQEGTGGSGELFF.

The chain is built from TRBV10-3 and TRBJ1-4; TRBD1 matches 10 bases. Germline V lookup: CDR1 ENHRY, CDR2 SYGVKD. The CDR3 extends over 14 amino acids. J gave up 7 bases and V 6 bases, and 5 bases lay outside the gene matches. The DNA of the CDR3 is TGTGCCATCAGGAGGGACAGGGGCACTGAAAAACTGTTTTTT. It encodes CAIRRDRGTEKLFF.

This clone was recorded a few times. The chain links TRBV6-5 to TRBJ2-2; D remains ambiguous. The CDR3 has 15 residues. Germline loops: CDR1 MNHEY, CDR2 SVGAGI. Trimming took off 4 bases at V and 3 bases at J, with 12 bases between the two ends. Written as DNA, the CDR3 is TGTGCCAGCAGTTCGCAGTCTCGGGACACCGGGGAGCTGTTTTTT. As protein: CASSSQSRDTGELFF.

The CDR3 DNA is TGTGCCAGCAGCCCTCTAGGGTATGGCTACACCTTC. Translating it yields CASSPLGYGYTF. The V and J genes are TRBV28 and TRBJ1-2; D is unclear. V lost 6 bases to trimming and J lost 5 bases, with 10 bases between them. The CDR3 is 12 residues long. Germline V CDR1 and CDR2: MDHEN, SYDVKM.

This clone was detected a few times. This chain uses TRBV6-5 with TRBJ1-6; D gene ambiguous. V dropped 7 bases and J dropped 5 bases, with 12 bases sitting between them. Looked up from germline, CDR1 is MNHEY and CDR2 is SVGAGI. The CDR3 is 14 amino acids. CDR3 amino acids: CASKDLQDNSPLHF. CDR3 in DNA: TGTGCCAGCAAGGACCTTCAGGATAATTCACCCCTCCACTTT.

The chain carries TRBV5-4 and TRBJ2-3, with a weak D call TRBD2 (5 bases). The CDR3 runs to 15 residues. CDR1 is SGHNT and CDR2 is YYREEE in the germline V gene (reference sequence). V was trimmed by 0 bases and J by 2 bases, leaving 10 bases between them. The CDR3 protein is CASSLERRSTDTQYF. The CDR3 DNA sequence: TGTGCCAGCAGCTTGGAGAGGAGGTCCACAGATACGCAGTATTTT. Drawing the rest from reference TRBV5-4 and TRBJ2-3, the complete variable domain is ETGVTQSPTHLIKTRGQQVTLRCSSQSGHNTVSWYQQALGQGPQFIFQYYREEENGRGNFPPRFSGLQFPNYSSELNVNALELDDSALYLCASSLERRSTDTQYFGPGTRLTVL.

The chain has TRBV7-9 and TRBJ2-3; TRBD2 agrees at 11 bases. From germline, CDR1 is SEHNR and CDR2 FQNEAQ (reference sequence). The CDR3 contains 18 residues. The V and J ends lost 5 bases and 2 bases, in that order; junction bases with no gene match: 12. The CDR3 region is CASSTGQTSGANTDTQYF. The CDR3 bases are TGTGCCAGCAGCACCGGCCAGACTAGCGGGGCCAACACAGATACGCAGTATTTT.

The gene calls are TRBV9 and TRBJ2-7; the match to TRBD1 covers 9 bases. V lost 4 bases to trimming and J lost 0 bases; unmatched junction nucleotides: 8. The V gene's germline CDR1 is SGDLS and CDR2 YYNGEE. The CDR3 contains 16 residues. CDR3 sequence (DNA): TGTGCCAGCAGCCCCGCGGGACAGGGTAGCTCCTACGAGCAGTACTTC. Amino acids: CASSPAGQGSSYEQYF.

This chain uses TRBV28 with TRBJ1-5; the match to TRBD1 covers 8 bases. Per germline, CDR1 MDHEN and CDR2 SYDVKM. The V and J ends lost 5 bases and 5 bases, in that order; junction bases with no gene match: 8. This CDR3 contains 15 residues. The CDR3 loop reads CASSNTGGAYQPQHF. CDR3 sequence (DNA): TGTGCCAGCAGTAACACAGGGGGGGCGTATCAGCCCCAGCATTTT.

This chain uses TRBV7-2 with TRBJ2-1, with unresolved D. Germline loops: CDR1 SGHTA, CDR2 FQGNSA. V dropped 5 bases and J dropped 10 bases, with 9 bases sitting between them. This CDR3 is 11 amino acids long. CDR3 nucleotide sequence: TGTGCCAGCAGCCCCTTAGGGGAGCAGTTCTTC. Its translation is CASSPLGEQFF.

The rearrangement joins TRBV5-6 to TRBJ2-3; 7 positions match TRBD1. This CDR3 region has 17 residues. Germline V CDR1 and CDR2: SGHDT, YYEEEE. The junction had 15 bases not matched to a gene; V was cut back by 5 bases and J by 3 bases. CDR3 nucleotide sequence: TGTGCCAGCAGGTACCGGGACAGCCGTTTGTTGACAGATACGCAGTATTTT. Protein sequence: CASRYRDSRLLTDTQYF.

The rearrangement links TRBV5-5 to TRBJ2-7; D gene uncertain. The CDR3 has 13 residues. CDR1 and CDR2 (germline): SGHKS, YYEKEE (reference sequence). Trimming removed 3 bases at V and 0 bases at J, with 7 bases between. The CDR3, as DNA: TGTGCCAGCAGCTCGACGCACTCCTACGAGCAGTACTTC. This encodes CASSSTHSYEQYF.